The 18 T cell receptor beta chains given below trace back to one sample, sequenced in a study of control samples from healthy donors and cancer patients. Data came from immunoSEQ multiplex PCR; TCRdb stores just in-frame clones and leaves some out. The table includes 140,000 to 150,000 clones, roughly 93% detected once. Sequences were obtained from blood. The receptors derive from a man younger than 35 in good health.

The V gene is TRBV6-6, the J gene TRBJ2-1; D gene ambiguous. Trimming pared 6 bases from V and 7 bases from J, leaving 22 bases between. CDR1 and CDR2 (germline): MNHNY, SVGAGI (reference sequence). The CDR3 is made up of 16 amino acids. This CDR3 is CASSPGVRLQENEQFF. CDR3 nucleotide sequence: TGTGCCAGCAGCCCTGGAGTTAGACTCCAAGAAAATGAGCAGTTCTTC.

The genes are TRBV6-5 and TRBJ1-2; 10 nucleotides match TRBD1. The CDR3 extends over 13 amino acids. J gave up 7 bases and V 6 bases, and 5 bases lay outside the gene matches. Germline V gene sequence: CDR1 MNHEY, CDR2 SVGAGI. CDR3 DNA: TGTGCCAGCAGGCAGACAGGGGGCGCTGGCTACACCTTC. Residues: CASRQTGGAGYTF.

The rearrangement uses TRBV28 and TRBJ1-4; D is uncertain. Trimming removed 6 bases at V and 5 bases at J, with 4 bases between. The CDR3 is made up of 11 amino acids. Germline V gene lookup returns CDR1 MDHEN and CDR2 SYDVKM. The CDR3 is CASRGNEKLFF. CDR3 DNA sequence: TGTGCCAGCAGGGGCAATGAAAAACTGTTTTTT.

V is TRBV3-1 (or the pseudogene TRBV3-2) and J is TRBJ2-7; D is possibly TRBD2 (5 bases). CDR1 LGHDT and CDR2 YNNKEL come from the germline V gene (reference sequence). This CDR3 contains 15 residues. V gave up 0 bases and J gave up 5 bases, with 14 bases separating them. The chain's CDR3 is CASSQDFRGYNEQYF. DNA of the CDR3: TGTGCCAGCAGCCAAGATTTCCGGGGTTACAACGAGCAGTACTTC.

The chain links TRBV10-3 to TRBJ1-5, with TRBD1 as a possible D gene (5 bases). V lost 4 bases, J lost 6 bases, and 13 bases lay in between. This CDR3 comprises 14 residues. Per germline, CDR1 ENHRY and CDR2 SYGVKD. This chain's CDR3 is CAISAGGVSQPQHF. CDR3 in DNA: TGTGCCATCAGTGCTGGGGGGGTCAGTCAGCCCCAGCATTTT.

V and J are TRBV28 and TRBJ2-3; maybe TRBD1 (6 bases). CDR1 and CDR2 (germline): MDHEN, SYDVKM. The CDR3 covers 17 residues. V lost 1 base to trimming and J lost 7 bases, with 21 bases between them. The CDR3: CASSLSPPGHLFNTQYF. In DNA form, the CDR3 reads TGTGCCAGCAGTTTATCGCCGCCGGGACACCTCTTCAATACGCAGTATTTT.

The chain employs TRBV24-1 and TRBJ1-1; D gene ambiguous. Trimming removed 3 bases at V and 6 bases at J, with 13 bases between. The CDR3 length is 14 residues. Germline loops: CDR1 KGHDR, CDR2 SFDVKD. CDR3 sequence: CATSDRGDYSEAFF. The DNA for the CDR3 is TGTGCCACCAGTGATCGCGGGGATTATTCTGAAGCTTTCTTT.

The chain has TRBV18 and TRBJ2-2; D tentatively fits TRBD1 or TRBD2 (5 bases each). Germline values: CDR1 KGHSH, CDR2 LQKENI. V was shortened by 2 bases and J by 5 bases, with 12 bases between the two germline ends. CDR3 size: 15 residues. The CDR3 reads CASSPDGTTTGELFF. The CDR3 DNA reads TGTGCCAGCTCACCAGACGGGACCACAACCGGGGAGCTGTTTTTT.

The rearrangement joins TRBV5-5 to TRBJ1-3; TRBD1 matches at 7 bases. Germline V gene data show CDR1 as SGHKS and CDR2 as YYEKEE (reference sequence). The J segment lost 7 bases and the V segment lost 4 bases, leaving 14 bases of the junction unmatched. CDR3 length equals 16 residues. This CDR3 reads CASSSHRDRKQNTIYF. CDR3 sequence (DNA): TGTGCCAGCAGCAGTCACCGGGACAGAAAACAGAACACCATATATTTT.

The genes are TRBV12-3 or TRBV12-4 and TRBJ2-2; D is uncertain. The CDR3 is 13 amino acids. With 7 bases removed from V and 2 bases from J, the gap between germline ends came to 8 bases. The CDR3 DNA reads TGTGCCAGCATGCACCCAAACACCGGGGAGCTGTTTTTT. This gives the protein CASMHPNTGELFF.

This chain joins TRBV28 and TRBJ1-4; maybe TRBD1 (6 bases). With 6 bases removed from V and 8 bases from J, the gap between germline ends came to 13 bases. Per the germline V gene, CDR1 is MDHEN and CDR2 is SYDVKM. The CDR3 covers 13 residues. Written as DNA, the CDR3 is TGTGCCAGCAGAGGGACAATGGGCGAAAAACTGTTTTTT. As protein: CASRGTMGEKLFF.

This chain joins TRBV28 and TRBJ1-2, with a tentative D call TRBD1 (5 bases). Germline CDR1 is MDHEN and CDR2 is SYDVKM. Trimming shortened V by 3 bases and J by 6 bases, and 5 bases separated the two germline ends. This CDR3 spans 11 amino acids. CDR3 in amino acids: CASSLGDGYTF. The CDR3 DNA sequence: TGTGCCAGCAGTTTGGGGGATGGCTACACCTTC.

The chain carries TRBV29-1 and TRBJ1-1; D may be TRBD1 (5 bases). Germline V gene sequence: CDR1 SQVTM, CDR2 ANQGSEA. CDR3 length: 13 residues. Trimming left V 5 bases short and J 2 bases short, with 12 bases between. The CDR3 coding sequence is TGCAGCGTTATTACAGGTTCTAACACTGAAGCTTTCTTT. Translated: CSVITGSNTEAFF.

The genes are TRBV4-3 and TRBJ2-7; TRBD2 matches 12 bases. This CDR3 region has 15 residues. Germline V gene sequence: CDR1 LGHNA, CDR2 YSLEER. V was clipped by 4 bases and J by 4 bases; unmatched bases: 5. This CDR3 is CASSPGLAGSYEQYF. In DNA, the CDR3 is TGCGCCAGCAGCCCGGGACTAGCGGGTAGTTACGAGCAGTACTTC.

The J gene is TRBJ2-5, the V gene TRBV6-2 or TRBV6-3, with D unresolved. The CDR3 consists of 13 residues. V was clipped by 6 bases and J by 5 bases, with 13 bases between them. The germline V gene has CDR1 MNHEY and CDR2 SVGEGT. This chain's CDR3 is CASSTTGWETQYF. The DNA for the CDR3 is TGTGCCAGCAGCACGACTGGGTGGGAGACCCAGTACTTC.

The rearrangement joins TRBV6-1 to TRBJ1-1, with D tentatively TRBD1 (5 bases). The CDR3 sequence is 15 residues long. V lost 0 bases and J lost 7, with 15 bases in between. Per the germline V gene, CDR1 is MNHNS and CDR2 is SASEGT. The CDR3 DNA reads TGTGCCAGCAGTGAAGCGCGTGGGGGGGTCGGTGAAGCTTTCTTT. Translating it yields CASSEARGGVGEAFF.

This clone was seen once. The genes are TRBV6-5 and TRBJ2-2, with 8 bases aligning to TRBD1. CDR1 and CDR2 (germline): MNHEY, SVGAGI. V gave up 6 bases and J gave up 5 bases; unmatched junction bases: 8. The CDR3 sequence is 15 residues long. CDR3 nucleotides: TGTGCCAGCAGGTGGACAGGGCGTGGGACCGGGGAGCTGTTTTTT. Its protein is CASRWTGRGTGELFF.

This sequence joins TRBV28 and TRBJ2-1; 10 bases map to TRBD2. This CDR3 spans 16 amino acids. Germline V gene data show CDR1 as MDHEN and CDR2 as SYDVKM. V lost 5 bases and J lost 6; bases outside the gene matches: 10. The CDR3 DNA reads as TGTGCCAGCAGTCCCCCTTCGGCTAGCGGGGGCAATGAGCAGTTCTTC. It translates to CASSPPSASGGNEQFF. The full variable domain, rest sourced from reference TRBV28 and TRBJ2-1, is DVKVTQSSRYLVKRTGEKVFLECVQDMDHENMFWYRQDPGLGLRLIYFSYDVKMKEKGDIPEGYSVSREKKERFSLILESASTNQTSMYLCASSPPSASGGNEQFFGPGTRLTVL.